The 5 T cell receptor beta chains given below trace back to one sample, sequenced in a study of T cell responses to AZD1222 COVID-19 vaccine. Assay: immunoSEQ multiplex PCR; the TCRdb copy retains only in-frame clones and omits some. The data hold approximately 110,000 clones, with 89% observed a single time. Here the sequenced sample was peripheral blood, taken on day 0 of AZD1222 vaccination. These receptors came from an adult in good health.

CDR3 nucleotide sequence: TGTGCCAGCAGCCCCCAGGGTGGAAACACCATATATTTT. This encodes CASSPQGGNTIYF. The rearrangement uses TRBV9 and TRBJ1-3; D is possibly TRBD1 (5 bases). The CDR3 is 13 amino acids. In germline, CDR1 is SGDLS, CDR2 YYNGEE. The germline V and J ends were trimmed by 4 bases and 3 bases, with 8 bases remaining between them.

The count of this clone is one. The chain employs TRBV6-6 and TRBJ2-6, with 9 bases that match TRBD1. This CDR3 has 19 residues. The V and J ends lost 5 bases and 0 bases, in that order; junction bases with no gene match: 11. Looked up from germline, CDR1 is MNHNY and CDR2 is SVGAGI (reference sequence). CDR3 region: CASSLLRTGAFSGANVLTF. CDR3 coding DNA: TGTGCCAGCAGTCTTCTTCGGACAGGGGCGTTCTCTGGGGCCAACGTCCTGACTTTC.

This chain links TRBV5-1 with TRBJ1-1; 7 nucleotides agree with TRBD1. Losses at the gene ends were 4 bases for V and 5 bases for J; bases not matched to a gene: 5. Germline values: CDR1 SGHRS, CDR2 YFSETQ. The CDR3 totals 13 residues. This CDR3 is CASSPAGGTEAFF. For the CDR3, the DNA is TGCGCCAGCAGCCCTGCAGGGGGAACTGAAGCTTTCTTT.

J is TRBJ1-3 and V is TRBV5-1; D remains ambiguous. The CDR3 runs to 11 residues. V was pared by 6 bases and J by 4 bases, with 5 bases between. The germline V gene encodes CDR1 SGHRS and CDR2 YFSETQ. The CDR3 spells CASTAGNTIYF. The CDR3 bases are TGCGCCAGCACCGCAGGAAACACCATATATTTT.

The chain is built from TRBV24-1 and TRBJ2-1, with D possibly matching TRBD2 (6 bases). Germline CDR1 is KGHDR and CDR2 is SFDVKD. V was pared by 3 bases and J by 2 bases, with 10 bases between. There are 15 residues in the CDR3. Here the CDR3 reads CATSDASAAYNEQFF. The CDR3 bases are TGTGCCACCAGTGATGCTAGCGCAGCCTACAATGAGCAGTTCTTC.